Below, one T cell receptor beta chain is given with its context. The assay was immunoSEQ multiplex PCR, and TCRdb's table has in-frame clones only and misses some. The table has some 97,000 clones, roughly 90% seen once; the top ten hold about 2%. Trimming took off 6 bases at V and 4 bases at J, with 4 bases between the two ends. CDR1 and CDR2 from the germline V gene are MDHEN and SYDVKM. The CDR3 contains 11 residues. The data originate from a study of T cell changes during pregnancy in multiple sclerosis. Sequencing used peripheral blood, obtained after pregnancy. The receptor's source is a female donor with multiple sclerosis, enrolled in a pregnancy study. The chain is built from TRBV28 and TRBJ2-1; no reliable D call. CDR3 bases: TGTGCCAGCAGCCCATACAATGAGCAGTTCTTC. It codes for CASSPYNEQFF.